The present entry profiles one T cell receptor beta chain with its context. Its cognate antigen is unknown. The source of the sample is a study of shared clonotypes between healthy human individuals. Study-wide results and caveats: Sequencing depth was expected to influence donor clonotype sharing.

Only in-frame clones appear in the TCRdb table, and some are missing; sequencing was by immunoSEQ multiplex PCR. The profile shows 2 million to 3 million clones, 80% to 95% of them singletons. Per germline, CDR1 SGHTA and CDR2 FQGNSA. CDR3 length: 15 amino acids. V shed 6 bases and J 0 bases; nucleotides not matched to a gene: 5. The sequencing input was naive CD4+ T cells from PBMCs. As to subset: CD45RA+ positively selected. This chain links TRBV7-2 with TRBJ2-7; 10 positions match TRBD2. The clonotype comes from a man between 18 and 35 years old in good health. Some clones in this sample may be carry-over from other donors' samples. CDR3 nucleotides: TGTGCCAGCAGTCCTAGGACTAGCGGCTCCTACGAGCAGTACTTC. Protein: CASSPRTSGSYEQYF.